Sequencing of this T cell receptor beta chain was carried out in a study of blood T cell repertoires in COVID-19 (TCRdb year 2020). With respect to the entire study: Samples from collaborators originated in the United States, Italy and Spain and spanned both the acute and convalescent phases of COVID-19. The prospective study material was composed of cDNA or gDNA derived from T cells, B-cell-depleted T cells, or PBMCs. Subjects who had been exposed to COVID-19, were actively infected with it, or had recovered from it provided the deeply sampled blood TCRbeta repertoires that made up the dataset. The repertoires were released in a freely available public database intended as a resource for research on the immune response to SARS-CoV-2. The samples were drawn from the first 160 participants of the ongoing ImmuneRACE study and from 1,254 subjects provided by 6 global collaborators. The sample metadata nearly always contained a de-identified subject ID, COVID-19 status, age in years and sex. HLA class I and class II types, where available, came from metadata supplied by the sample provider rather than from assay-based typing. Summary of the overall study and its limitations: How much clinical and demographic metadata was included differed by source and by participant, and the metadata was provided uncurated.

Concerning this clone: Its antigen specificity is not known. No clone much larger than this one lies a single base away; base qualities are absent.

TCRbeta CDR3 regions were amplified from genomic DNA by means of the immunoSEQ Assay, a bias-controlled multiplex PCR. On the study's bioinformatics: Nucleated cell counts per sample were estimated from amplification of reference gene primers within the assay. To quantify the absolute abundance of each unique TCRbeta CDR3 rearrangement, sequence reads were collapsed and filtered. For each sample, productive Simpson clonality was calculated as the square root of Simpson's diversity index over productive rearrangements. The source is immuneACCESS, and TCRdb retained only in-frame sequences with V and J called. Part of the clones is not carried over; for the studies checked, unresolved V genes explain less than half of this, and the remainder is unexplained. V, J and clone size were drawn from that table, and D and trimming were deduced from the DNA. The sample yields hundreds of thousands of clones; around nine tenths were counted once. The ten largest clones take up 2.6% of the sample.

The CDR3, from cysteine to phenylalanine, totals 13 residues. Just the 39-base CDR3 DNA is kept, in frame starting at base 1. The junction carries 10 bases between V and J, which are trimmed by 4 bases and 4 bases respectively. Enrolling through a virtual design, the prospective study's participants ranged in age from roughly 18 to 89 years and lived across around 25 United States geographic areas. Cohort assignment in the prospective study relied on participant-reported clinical history from a screening survey and a study questionnaire. ImmuneRACE Cohort 3 recovered participants were defined by two consecutive negative NP/OP PCR tests, healthcare professional clearance, or symptom resolution. In the prospective study, mobile phlebotomists collected whole blood, serum and a nasopharyngeal or oropharyngeal swab from each participant. Participants in the prospective study had the option to provide additional blood draws and questionnaires over a roughly 2-month period. Before DNA extraction, blood samples from the prospective study were shipped at room temperature or frozen.

The sample was PBMCs or T cells enriched from blood (not recorded which). Here the chain combines TRBV12-3 or TRBV12-4 and TRBJ1-2; the D segment cannot be called with confidence. The clonotype comes from a man in his sixties who had recovered from COVID-19. The CDR3 sequence is CASSSTSGYGYTF. The DNA reads as follows: TGTGCCAGCAGTTCGACATCAGGCTATGGCTACACCTTC.